The 21 T cell receptor beta chains below come from one sample, sequenced in a study of blood T cell repertoires in COVID-19 (dated by TCRdb to the early 2020s). Library preparation was by the immunoSEQ multiplex PCR assay. TCRdb obtained this table from immuneACCESS and retained in-frame rearrangements with V and J assigned. These tables miss some clones; where compared with another copy, unresolved V genes account for less than half of the shortfall, and the remainder is unexplained. Present in this sample are nearly 110,000 clones, roughly four fifths of which were seen just once. The ten biggest clones cover about 14% of the sample. Sequencing was performed on peripheral blood. Receptors originate from a woman aged 60 to 75 with acute or convalescent COVID-19.

The chain uses TRBV7-9 and TRBJ1-2; weak D call: TRBD1 (5 bases). This CDR3 spans 18 amino acids. Trimming cost V 1 base and J 3 bases, with 21 bases left between them. Germline V gives CDR1 SEHNR, CDR2 FQNEAQ (reference sequence). The CDR3 DNA follows: TGTGCCAGCAGCTTAGTTTCATTTATTCGGGGGTTAGACTATGGCTACACCTTC. Translating it yields CASSLVSFIRGLDYGYTF.

The chain recombines TRBV5-1 with TRBJ2-1; 9 nucleotides match TRBD2. V lost 4 bases to trimming and J lost 14 bases; unmatched junction nucleotides: 13. Germline CDR1 reads SGHRS; CDR2 reads YFSETQ. The CDR3 sequence is 14 residues long. For the CDR3, the DNA is TGCGCCAGCAGCCTTACAACGACTAGCGGACGGGAGTTCTTC. Amino acids: CASSLTTTSGREFF.

The chain joins TRBV19 to TRBJ1-1; no firm D call. V gave up 4 bases and J gave up 1 base, with 13 bases separating them. CDR1 and CDR2 from the germline V gene are LNHDA and SQIVND (reference sequence). The CDR3 has 15 amino acids. The CDR3 reads CASSTPTAGNTEAFF. In nucleotides, the CDR3 is TGTGCCAGTAGTACCCCGACGGCGGGGAACACTGAAGCTTTCTTT. The full variable domain, with the rest looked up from reference TRBV19 and TRBJ1-1, is DGGITQSPKYLFRKEGQNVTLSCEQNLNHDAMYWYRQDPGQGLRLIYYSQIVNDFQKGDIAEGYSVSREKKESFPLTVTSAQKNPTAFYLCASSTPTAGNTEAFFGQGTRLTVV.

The chain is built from TRBV5-1 and TRBJ1-1; tentatively, D is TRBD1 (5 bases). V was shortened by 4 bases and J by 1 base, with 14 bases between the two germline ends. Germline lookup yields CDR1 SGHRS and CDR2 YFSETQ. There are 15 residues in the CDR3. Here the CDR3 reads CASSVIQTGNTEAFF. The CDR3 nucleotides read TGCGCCAGCAGCGTGATTCAAACAGGGAACACTGAAGCTTTCTTT.

About this clone: One end of the junction is discordant with germline, which a read error may explain. This chain links TRBV18 with TRBJ2-1; 14 bases line up with TRBD2. In germline, CDR1 is KGHSH, CDR2 LQKENI. This CDR3 is 16 amino acids long. The CDR3, as DNA: TGTGCCAGCCCACCCGGGACTAGCGGGGGCTACAATGAGCAGTTCTTC. Encoded protein: CASPPGTSGGYNEQFF.

This clone was seen only a few times. This sequence joins TRBV21-1 and TRBJ1-2; the D call of TRBD1 is as the table states it, not checked on the DNA. TRBV21-1 is classified as a pseudogene. The CDR3 runs 15 residues. CDR3: CASSKGETGDYGYTF. The CDR3 DNA reads as TGTGCCAGCAGCAAAGGGGAGACAGGGGACTATGGCTACACCTTC.

The rearrangement uses TRBV7-2 and TRBJ2-2, with 13 bases lining up with TRBD2. The CDR3 is 17 amino acids. Germline-derived CDR1 and CDR2 are SGHTA and FQGNSA. V dropped 6 bases and J dropped 1; count of bases not matched to a gene: 5. CDR3 nucleotides: TGTGCCAGCAGATCCGGACTAGCGGGAGTGAACACCGGGGAGCTGTTTTTT. Encoded protein: CASRSGLAGVNTGELFF.

This chain uses TRBV5-1 with TRBJ2-5, with a weak D call TRBD1 (6 bases). Looked up from germline, CDR1 is SGHRS and CDR2 is YFSETQ. The CDR3 runs 14 residues. Trimming removed 2 bases at V and 2 bases at J, with 10 bases between. The CDR3 here is CASSLTDSQETQYF. CDR3 nucleotides: TGCGCCAGCAGCTTAACGGACAGTCAAGAGACCCAGTACTTC.

The chain combines TRBV5-1 with TRBJ2-5, with no clear D. V was pared by 0 bases and J by 1 base, with 10 bases between. The CDR3 runs 15 residues. Germline CDR1 SGHRS, CDR2 YFSETQ. The CDR3 sequence: CASSLAAVSQETQYF. The DNA for the CDR3 is TGCGCCAGCAGCTTGGCCGCGGTTTCCCAAGAGACCCAGTACTTC. Variable domain in full (rest from reference TRBV5-1 and TRBJ2-5): KAGVTQTPRYLIKTRGQQVTLSCSPISGHRSVSWYQQTPGQGLQFLFEYFSETQRNKGNFPGRFSGRQFSNSRSEMNVSTLELGDSALYLCASSLAAVSQETQYFGPGTRLLVL.

The rearrangement uses TRBV5-1 and TRBJ2-1, with D unresolved. The germline CDR1 and CDR2 sequences are SGHRS and YFSETQ. CDR3 length equals 14 residues. With 0 bases removed from V and 8 bases from J, the gap between germline ends came to 12 bases. CDR3 DNA: TGCGCCAGCAGCTTGGCGGTCTTAGTAGATGAGCAGTTCTTC. Protein product: CASSLAVLVDEQFF.

This chain connects TRBV3-1 (or the pseudogene TRBV3-2) to TRBJ2-2; 7 bases are a match to TRBD1. The J segment lost 2 bases and the V segment lost 0 bases, leaving 6 bases of the junction unmatched. Per the germline V gene, CDR1 is LGHDT and CDR2 is YNNKEL (reference sequence). There are 17 residues in the CDR3. CDR3 protein: CASSQDRTGLNTGELFF. The CDR3 DNA reads as TGTGCCAGCAGCCAAGATAGGACAGGATTAAACACCGGGGAGCTGTTTTTT.

The table lists this clone with a count of one. This chain links TRBV2 with TRBJ2-5; TRBD2 is a possible D gene (6 bases). The CDR3 length is 14 residues. V lost 6 bases and J lost 2, with 13 bases in between. The germline V gene has CDR1 SNHLY and CDR2 FYNNEI. CDR3 nucleotides: TGTGCCAGCAGATTCCTGACTAGTCAAGAGACCCAGTACTTC. This translates into CASRFLTSQETQYF.

The chain links TRBV28 to TRBJ2-2; 12 bases line up with TRBD2. Germline loops: CDR1 MDHEN, CDR2 SYDVKM. Trimming removed 3 bases from V and 3 bases from J; junction bases left unmatched: 11. The CDR3 is made up of 19 amino acids. The CDR3 DNA is TGTGCCAGCAGTTTGGGGGTTTCTAGCGGGAGGGGAGACACCGGGGAGCTGTTTTTT. Protein sequence: CASSLGVSSGRGDTGELFF.

V usage is TRBV21-1 and J usage is TRBJ2-7; the D call TRBD2 from the table was never checked on the DNA. TRBV21-1 is listed as a pseudogene. The CDR3 has 14 amino acids. The CDR3 DNA reads as TGTGCCAGCAGCAAACCCGGACTACCCTACGAGCAGTACTTC. It translates to CASSKPGLPYEQYF.

This clone showed up just once. The V call is TRBV2, the J call TRBJ1-5; tentatively, D is TRBD1 (5 bases). CDR1 SNHLY and CDR2 FYNNEI come from the germline V gene. The CDR3 has 14 residues. V was pared by 2 bases and J by 6 bases, with 11 bases between. CDR3 region: CASSETRGSQPQHF. The CDR3, as DNA: TGTGCCAGCAGTGAAACCCGGGGGTCTCAGCCCCAGCATTTT.

The chain joins TRBV18 to TRBJ1-1, with TRBD1 matching 9 bases. The CDR3 has 14 amino acids. The V gene's germline CDR1 is KGHSH and CDR2 LQKENI. After removal of 3 bases from V and 12 bases from J, the junction contained 11 bases not matched to a gene. This chain's CDR3 is CASSPMGQGEITFF. DNA of the CDR3: TGTGCCAGCTCACCCATGGGACAGGGTGAGATAACTTTCTTT.

The V gene is TRBV7-9, the J gene TRBJ1-6; D remains unclear. V was pared by 5 bases and J by 6 bases, with 11 bases between. This CDR3 is 14 amino acids long. Germline CDR1 and CDR2: SEHNR and FQNEAQ (reference sequence). The CDR3 is CASSPSQSNSPLHF. The CDR3, as DNA: TGTGCCAGCAGCCCGTCACAGAGTAATTCACCCCTCCACTTT.

The V and J genes are TRBV25-1 and TRBJ2-6; 8 bases fit TRBD1. The CDR3 runs to 18 residues. From germline, CDR1 is MGHDK and CDR2 SYGVNS. V gave up 4 bases and J gave up 2 bases; unmatched junction bases: 10. The CDR3 loop is CASSASGQESPGANVLTF. The CDR3 region has the DNA TGTGCCAGCAGTGCTTCGGGACAGGAATCCCCTGGGGCCAACGTCCTGACTTTC. The full variable domain, its missing parts supplied by reference TRBV25-1 and TRBJ2-6, is EADIYQTPRYLVIGTGKKITLECSQTMGHDKMYWYQQDPGMELHLIHYSYGVNSTEKGDLSSESTVSRIRTEHFPLTLESARPSHTSQYLCASSASGQESPGANVLTFGAGSRLTVL.

The table lists this clone with a few counts. The J gene is TRBJ1-1, the V gene TRBV19; TRBD1 might be the D (6 bases). The CDR3 is made up of 13 amino acids. Per germline, CDR1 LNHDA and CDR2 SQIVND (reference sequence). Trimming took off 7 bases at V and 2 bases at J, with 11 bases between the two ends. CDR3 sequence: CASNPGVNTEAFF. The CDR3 coding sequence is TGTGCCAGTAACCCAGGGGTTAACACTGAAGCTTTCTTT.

This rearrangement joins TRBV7-2 to TRBJ2-7; 7 bases are shared with TRBD1. Germline trimming cut 3 bases from V and 2 bases from J; bases unmatched to any gene: 4. This CDR3 is built from 14 residues. CDR1 SGHTA and CDR2 FQGNSA come from the germline V gene. CDR3 amino acids: CASSFSGGAYEQYF. Here the CDR3 DNA reads TGTGCCAGCAGCTTTTCAGGGGGAGCCTACGAGCAGTACTTC.

This clone was counted a few times. Here the CDR3 reads CASSLTPSSYNEQFF. CDR3 nucleotide sequence: TGTGCCAGCAGCTTAACGCCTAGCTCGTACAATGAGCAGTTCTTC. The V gene is TRBV7-3, the J gene TRBJ2-1, with D possibly matching TRBD2 (5 bases). V lost 0 bases and J 4 bases, leaving 10 bases between the germline ends. CDR3 size: 15 residues. Germline V gives CDR1 SGHTA, CDR2 FQGTGA.